The source of this T cell receptor beta chain is a study of T cells in Graves' hyperthyroidism and ophthalmopathy. TCR beta CDR3 region amplification was performed from RNA transcripts. When the TCR CDR3 underwent first-round RT-PCR, the HTBI primer set was used. TCRdb re-derived calls from the multiplex PCR reads in MiXCR, one entry per CDR3 protein. In the table there are about half a million distinct CDR3 sequences, roughly a quarter of which are singletons. Disease lasting under 3 months, a NOSPECS grade of at least 4, and a Clinical Activity Score of at least 3 were features of the ophthalmopathy patients. The CDR3 contains 16 residues. V was clipped by 2 bases and J by 7 bases; unmatched bases: 9. CDR1 MDHEN and CDR2 SYDVKM come from the germline V gene. This clonotype occurred a few times.

Sequenced: blood. The chain employs TRBV28 and TRBJ2-2; TRBD2 aligns across 8 bases. The receptor's source is a woman aged 25 to 39 with Graves' ophthalmopathy. DNA of the CDR3: TGTGCCAGCAGTTTAATCCCCGGGAGGGGTAGCGGGGAGCTGTTTTTT. The encoded protein is CASSLIPGRGSGELFF.